These T cell receptor beta chains were read from a single sample in a study of blood T cell repertoires in COVID-19. Some clones are missing from TCRdb's copy, which holds only in-frame ones; the method was immunoSEQ multiplex PCR. The table lists 250,000 to 350,000 clones, around 85% of them singletons. The sequenced material came from peripheral blood. These receptors were obtained from a human donor with COVID-19, enrolled during active disease. The donor label of this sample is uncertain. Both conserved end residues are part of each CDR3. The D gene is left open where the match is weak. Rows may omit the clone size; those that give it use once, few, many or a size class.

j_call,clone_size,d_call,v_call,cdr3_nt,cdr3_aa
TRBJ2-1,-,TRBD2,TRBV7-3,TGTGCCAGCAGCTTGGGACTAGCGGGCAATGAGCAGTTCTTC,CASSLGLAGNEQFF
TRBJ2-1,-,-,TRBV5-1,TGCGCCAGCCGACAGGATGCCTACAATGAGCAGTTCTTC,CASRQDAYNEQFF
TRBJ1-5,-,-,TRBV3-1/TRBV3-2,TGTGCCAGCAGCCAAAATACAGGCTATCAGCCCCAGCATTTT,CASSQNTGYQPQHF
TRBJ2-1,-,TRBD2,TRBV28,TGTGCCAGCAGTTTCTACCCCGGGACTAGCGGGACTACGAGCAATGAGCAGTTCTTC,CASSFYPGTSGTTSNEQFF
TRBJ2-7,once,TRBD2,TRBV11-2,TGTGCCAGCAGCCGAAGGTTTCTAGCGGGAGGGGAGCAGTACTTC,CASSRRFLAGGEQYF
TRBJ2-1,-,-,TRBV11-3,TGTGCCAGCAGCTTAGTTAGCGGTTCCTACAATGAGCAGTTCTTC,CASSLVSGSYNEQFF
TRBJ2-6,-,-,TRBV5-4,TGTGCCAGCAGCTTGGGGCACAGCCTGACATCTGGGGCCAACGTCCTGACTTTC,CASSLGHSLTSGANVLTF
TRBJ1-1,-,TRBD1,TRBV5-4,TGTGCCAGCAGCTCACCGCCCAGTGCAGGGGGCCAAGAAGCTTTCTTT,CASSSPPSAGGQEAFF
TRBJ2-7,-,TRBD2,TRBV4-3,TGCGCCAGCAGCCAAGCCGGACTAGCGGGAGTCCATGGGGAGCAGTACTTC,CASSQAGLAGVHGEQYF
TRBJ2-1,-,TRBD2,TRBV6-5,TGTGCCAGCAGGGGATCTAGCGGGAGTCCCCGCTTGCAGTTCTTC,CASRGSSGSPRLQFF
TRBJ2-7,-,-,TRBV28,TGTGCCAGCAGCAATGACAGGCTCTCCTACGAGCAGTACTTC,CASSNDRLSYEQYF
TRBJ2-1,once,TRBD2,TRBV5-4,TGTGCCAGCAGCGCGGGGGGGATTTACAATGAGCAGTTCTTC,CASSAGGIYNEQFF
TRBJ1-5,-,-,TRBV20-1,TGCAGTGCTAGTAAGTGGGGGGGCTGGGGCAATCAGCCCCAGCATTTT,CSASKWGGWGNQPQHF
TRBJ2-1,-,TRBD2,TRBV30,TGTGCCTGGAGTCTAGCGGCCTACAATGAGCAGTTCTTC,CAWSLAAYNEQFF
TRBJ2-1,-,TRBD2,TRBV6-4,TGTGCCAGCAGTGACCTAGCGGGAAGTTTGAGTGAGCAGTTCTTC,CASSDLAGSLSEQFF
TRBJ1-1,-,-,TRBV5-1,TGCGCCAGCAGCCGGCAGGGGACCCCTGAAGCTTTCTTT,CASSRQGTPEAFF
TRBJ2-3,-,-,TRBV28,TGTGCCAGCAGTACACTGACCGGGACAGATACGCAGTATTTT,CASSTLTGTDTQYF
TRBJ2-7,-,-,TRBV7-7,TGTGCTAGCAGCTTAGCTCCCGGGAGCACCTACGAGCAGTACTTC,CASSLAPGSTYEQYF
TRBJ2-7,-,-,TRBV19,TGTGCCAGTAGAGGCCCCCAAGGCCCTGGGCCGGGGAAGCAGTACTTC,CASRGPQGPGPGKQYF
TRBJ1-5,few,-,TRBV7-9,TGTGCCAGCAGCCCCCGGGGAGATAGCAATCAGCCCCAGCATTTT,CASSPRGDSNQPQHF
TRBJ1-2,-,-,TRBV9,TGTGCCAGCAGCACCCAAGGGACTCCGGGGGGAGGCTACACCTTC,CASSTQGTPGGGYTF
TRBJ2-6,-,-,TRBV6-2/TRBV6-3,TGTGCCAGCAGTTACGCAGGCCGTCCGGGAGGGGCCAACGTCCTGACTTTC,CASSYAGRPGGANVLTF
TRBJ2-4,-,TRBD2,TRBV10-3,TGTGCCATCAGTGAGTCAGGGAGGGGAACCAAAAACATTCAGTACTTC,CAISESGRGTKNIQYF
TRBJ1-5,-,-,TRBV27,TGTGCCAGCAGTTTACTACCCCTAGTGGGTCAGCCCCAGCATTTT,CASSLLPLVGQPQHF
TRBJ2-7,once,-,TRBV5-1,TGCGCCAGCAGCTACCCGCTCAGGGGGGTCCCCTACGAGCAGTACTTC,CASSYPLRGVPYEQYF